This entry lists 27 T cell receptor beta chains sequenced from one sample in a study of T cells in tuberculosis listed by TCRdb under 2018. Library construction relied on the immunoSEQ multiplex PCR assay. TCRdb mirrors the immuneACCESS table, restricted to in-frame sequences. Some clones are absent from its copies; in checked studies, under half trace to an unresolved V gene, and the reason for the others is unknown. This sample comprises some 49,000 clones, roughly 96% of them detected only once. More than 1.4% of the sample is in the top ten clones. Taken with the paper, the label for time point translates to: new active TB diagnosis, blood taken before or within 7 days of starting treatment. Sequences were derived from PBMCs, sampled at tuberculosis diagnosis. These receptors came from an adult with tuberculosis.

The V gene is TRBV27, the J gene TRBJ2-7; 14 bases match TRBD2. J was trimmed by 6 bases and V by 1 base; bases with no gene match: 14. This CDR3 is built from 19 residues. Per germline, CDR1 MNHEY and CDR2 SMNVEV (reference sequence). CDR3 region: CASSLYGGSKTSGRGEQYF. The CDR3 DNA sequence: TGTGCCAGCAGTTTATACGGGGGGAGCAAGACTAGCGGGAGGGGCGAGCAGTACTTC.

The CDR3 here is CASSYTGGSGNTIYF. DNA of the CDR3: TGTGCCAGCAGTTATACGGGAGGCTCTGGAAACACCATATATTTT. This chain connects TRBV6-6 to TRBJ1-3, with D unresolved. The germline V gene has CDR1 MNHNY and CDR2 SVGAGI (reference sequence). The ends were cut back, 3 bases at V and 0 bases at J, with 9 bases in the middle. The CDR3 sequence is 15 residues long.

The chain carries TRBV30 and TRBJ2-5, with 12 bases that match TRBD2. V was pared by 2 bases and J by 5 bases, with 6 bases of the junction left unmatched. CDR1 and CDR2 (germline): GTSNPN, SVGIG (reference sequence). This CDR3 has 15 amino acids. The CDR3 coding sequence is TGTGCCTGGAGTTTGAGCGGACTAGCGGGGGAGACCCAGTACTTC. This codes for CAWSLSGLAGETQYF. The full variable domain, its missing parts supplied by reference TRBV30 and TRBJ2-5, is SQTIHQWPATLVQPVGSPLSLECTVEGTSNPNLYWYRQAAGRGLQLLFYSVGIGQISSEVPQNLSASRPQDRQFILSSKKLLLSDSGFYLCAWSLSGLAGETQYFGPGTRLLVL.

The chain has TRBV6-5 and TRBJ2-7; TRBD2 matches at 7 bases. The J segment lost 5 bases and the V segment lost 5 bases, leaving 9 bases of the junction unmatched. The CDR3 has 14 residues. CDR1 is MNHEY and CDR2 is SVGAGI in the germline V gene. CDR3 protein: CASSRSGTPHEQYF. CDR3 DNA sequence: TGTGCCAGCAGTCGCAGCGGGACCCCCCACGAGCAGTACTTC.

This clone appeared once. The V call is TRBV6-1, the J call TRBJ2-5; 10 positions match TRBD2. The V and J ends lost 6 bases and 2 bases, in that order; junction bases with no gene match: 6. The CDR3 loop spans 15 amino acids. Germline CDR1 MNHNS, CDR2 SASEGT. As DNA, the CDR3 is TGTGCCAGCAGCCACGGGACTAGCGTACAAGAGACCCAGTACTTC. Protein: CASSHGTSVQETQYF.

The chain has TRBV15 and TRBJ1-5; 7 bases align to TRBD1. The CDR3 runs 15 residues. J lost 0 bases, V lost 6 bases, and 5 bases had no gene match. In germline, CDR1 is LNHNV, CDR2 YYDKDF (reference sequence). CDR3: CATRLTGNSNQPQHF. CDR3 DNA sequence: TGTGCCACCAGGCTGACAGGGAATAGCAATCAGCCCCAGCATTTT.

V is TRBV9 and J is TRBJ2-5; D might be TRBD2 (5 bases). Germline assignment: CDR1 SGDLS and CDR2 YYNGEE. This CDR3 has 14 amino acids. The V end was cut by 0 bases, the J end by 1 base, with 7 bases between. CDR3 sequence: CASSVGGLQETQYF. The CDR3 region has the DNA TGTGCCAGCAGCGTAGGAGGGCTCCAAGAGACCCAGTACTTC.

The chain couples TRBV28 to TRBJ1-1; 9 positions agree with TRBD1. This CDR3 contains 15 residues. CDR1 is MDHEN and CDR2 is SYDVKM in the germline V gene. J lost 0 bases, V lost 10 bases, and 9 bases had no gene match. The CDR3 region is CAISHRGHVNTEAFF. In DNA form, the CDR3 reads TGTGCCATCTCACACAGGGGGCACGTGAACACTGAAGCTTTCTTT.

The chain combines TRBV25-1 with TRBJ2-2, with TRBD2 matching 12 bases. Germline assignment: CDR1 MGHDK and CDR2 SYGVNS. This CDR3 region has 18 residues. The V and J ends lost 6 bases and 1 base, in that order; junction bases with no gene match: 9. The CDR3 bases are TGTGCCAGCAGCTCCACGTTGGGACTAGCGGGGAACACCGGGGAGCTGTTTTTT. This codes for CASSSTLGLAGNTGELFF.

This clone was counted once. The chain is built from TRBV6-6 and TRBJ1-2, with D perhaps TRBD1 (6 bases). Trimming cost V 4 bases and J 8 bases, with 17 bases left between them. CDR3 length: 14 amino acids. Germline CDR1 reads MNHNY; CDR2 reads SVGAGI (reference sequence). The CDR3 DNA follows: TGTGCCAGCAGTTCCCAGGGCGGGGGGCAAGGCTACACCTTC. It yields the protein CASSSQGGGQGYTF.

The V call is TRBV7-9, the J call TRBJ1-5; D is uncertain. Trimming removed 5 bases from V and 4 bases from J, with 12 bases in between. Germline V gives CDR1 SEHNR, CDR2 FQNEAQ (reference sequence). The CDR3 is made up of 14 amino acids. This CDR3 reads CASSHGSANQPQHF. CDR3 in DNA: TGTGCCAGCAGCCACGGGTCGGCTAATCAGCCCCAGCATTTT. The full variable domain, in which reference TRBV7-9 and TRBJ1-5 provide the parts outside the CDR3, is DTGVSQNPRHKITKRGQNVTFRCDPISEHNRLYWYRQTLGQGPEFLTYFQNEAQLEKSRLLSDRFSAERPKGSFSTLEIQRTEQGDSAMYLCASSHGSANQPQHFGDGTRLSIL.

The rearrangement links TRBV28 to TRBJ2-5; D is ambiguous. Germline assignment: CDR1 MDHEN and CDR2 SYDVKM. The CDR3 length is 13 residues. V lost 3 bases and J lost 2, with 7 bases in between. As DNA, the CDR3 is TGTGCCAGCAGTTTTTTACAGCAAGAGACCCAGTACTTC. Its protein product is CASSFLQQETQYF.

This sequence joins TRBV10-3 and TRBJ2-1, with 7 bases identical to TRBD2. Germline trimming cut 6 bases from V and 4 bases from J; bases unmatched to any gene: 9. The CDR3 is made up of 15 amino acids. Germline values: CDR1 ENHRY, CDR2 SYGVKD. The CDR3 DNA reads TGTGCCATCAGCAACCGGGAGGAGGGTTACAATGAGCAGTTCTTC. It is translated as CAISNREEGYNEQFF.

The chain has TRBV28 and TRBJ2-7, with D perhaps matching TRBD1 (6 bases). CDR1 is MDHEN and CDR2 is SYDVKM in the germline V gene. V lost 4 bases, J lost 2 bases, and 6 bases lay in between. This CDR3 region has 12 residues. The CDR3 here is CASSSGAYEQYF. The CDR3 coding sequence is TGTGCCAGCAGTTCAGGGGCCTACGAGCAGTACTTC.

The J gene is TRBJ2-7, the V gene TRBV5-1, with 10 bases that match TRBD2. Germline CDR1 and CDR2: SGHRS and YFSETQ. J gave up 3 bases and V 3 bases, and 9 bases lay outside the gene matches. The CDR3 is 16 amino acids. The CDR3: CASSWTGTSVNYEQYF. Here the CDR3 DNA reads TGCGCCAGCAGCTGGACCGGGACTAGCGTGAACTACGAGCAGTACTTC. The complete variable domain, with remaining parts taken from reference TRBV5-1 and TRBJ2-7, reads KAGVTQTPRYLIKTRGQQVTLSCSPISGHRSVSWYQQTPGQGLQFLFEYFSETQRNKGNFPGRFSGRQFSNSRSEMNVSTLELGDSALYLCASSWTGTSVNYEQYFGPGTRLTVT.

The chain joins TRBV27 to TRBJ2-2, with 10 bases that match TRBD1. Germline V CDR1 and CDR2: MNHEY, SMNVEV (reference sequence). This CDR3 is built from 18 residues. Trimming at V came to 7 bases and at J to 5 bases, leaving 16 bases not matched to a gene. The CDR3 is CASNADRGAFRRTGELFF. As DNA, the CDR3 is TGTGCCAGCAACGCGGACAGGGGGGCCTTTCGACGGACCGGGGAGCTGTTTTTT.

This chain connects TRBV27 to TRBJ2-7, with 9 positions matching TRBD2. CDR3 length equals 16 residues. The germline gives CDR1 MNHEY, CDR2 SMNVEV (reference sequence). Unmatched junction bases numbered 11, after V lost 5 bases and J lost 3 bases. The CDR3 DNA follows: TGTGCCAGCAGTGTGAACAGACTAGCGGCACTCTACGAGCAGTACTTC. It codes for CASSVNRLAALYEQYF.

This sequence joins TRBV25-1 and TRBJ2-5, with 13 bases identical to TRBD2. CDR1 MGHDK and CDR2 SYGVNS come from the germline V gene. The CDR3 length is 18 residues. With V trimmed by 2 bases and J by 8 bases, 14 bases remained unmatched. The CDR3 loop reads CASSELMGTSGMKVTQYF. CDR3 nucleotide sequence: TGTGCCAGCAGTGAACTAATGGGGACTAGCGGGATGAAGGTAACCCAGTACTTC.

The V call is TRBV16, the J call TRBJ1-6; 9 nucleotides line up with TRBD1. Germline V gives CDR1 KGHSY, CDR2 FQNENV. The CDR3 spans 18 residues. Trimming at V came to 4 bases and at J to 7 bases, leaving 14 bases not matched to a gene. The CDR3 nucleotides read TGTGCCAGCAGCCTTAGACAGGGGGTTATGTATCGGAATTCACCCCTCCACTTT. Translation gives CASSLRQGVMYRNSPLHF.

The V call is TRBV5-1, the J call TRBJ1-1; maybe TRBD1 (6 bases). This CDR3 contains 13 residues. CDR1 and CDR2 (germline): SGHRS, YFSETQ. V was shortened by 0 bases and J by 10 bases, with 13 bases between the two germline ends. The DNA for the CDR3 is TGCGCCAGCAGCTTGGCAGGGGTAGTAGGAGCTTTCTTT. Amino acid sequence: CASSLAGVVGAFF.

For the CDR3, the DNA is TGTGCCAGCAGTTTCGGAGCGGGAGGGGCTGAGCAGTTCTTC. The encoded protein is CASSFGAGGAEQFF. The V and J genes are TRBV6-6 and TRBJ2-1; 10 bases are a match to TRBD2. This CDR3 is 14 amino acids long. After removal of 4 bases from V and 9 bases from J, the junction contained 6 bases not matched to a gene. CDR1 MNHNY and CDR2 SVGAGI come from the germline V gene (reference sequence).

The chain's CDR3 is CASRGENYGYTF. DNA of the CDR3: TGTGCCAGCAGAGGGGAAAACTATGGCTACACCTTC. This rearrangement joins TRBV6-5 to TRBJ1-2; possible D gene TRBD1, 5 bases. The CDR3 is 12 amino acids. CDR1 and CDR2 from the germline V gene are MNHEY and SVGAGI. Between the trimmed V and J ends, which lost 6 bases and 2 bases, there was a span of 7 bases.

The J gene is TRBJ2-7, the V gene TRBV30, with 7 bases identical to TRBD1. This CDR3 is 13 amino acids long. Germline-derived CDR1 and CDR2 are GTSNPN and SVGIG (reference sequence). V shed 3 bases and J 3 bases; nucleotides not matched to a gene: 5. The CDR3 DNA reads TGTGCCTGGAGCCTTGGACAGGTCTACGAGCAGTACTTC. The encoded protein is CAWSLGQVYEQYF.

The chain recombines TRBV28 with TRBJ1-2, with TRBD1 matching 7 bases. Per the germline V gene, CDR1 is MDHEN and CDR2 is SYDVKM. The CDR3 is 14 residues long. The junction had 5 bases not matched to a gene; V was cut back by 6 bases and J by 1 base. The DNA for the CDR3 is TGTGCCAGCAGGCCGGACAGGATTAACTATGGCTACACCTTC. Protein: CASRPDRINYGYTF.

The chain is built from TRBV30 and TRBJ2-2; 11 positions agree with TRBD1. CDR1 is GTSNPN and CDR2 is SVGIG in the germline V gene (reference sequence). The CDR3 consists of 16 residues. Unmatched junction bases numbered 11, after V lost 4 bases and J lost 7 bases. This CDR3 is CAWIRDRGVLGGELFF. CDR3 sequence (DNA): TGTGCCTGGATAAGGGACAGGGGGGTTCTTGGCGGGGAGCTGTTTTTT.

This CDR3 reads CAWKGHSGEKLFF. CDR3 coding DNA: TGTGCCTGGAAGGGACACTCGGGTGAAAAACTGTTTTTT. The genes are TRBV30 and TRBJ1-4, with D maybe TRBD1 (6 bases). The germline V gene has CDR1 GTSNPN and CDR2 SVGIG (reference sequence). The CDR3 is made up of 13 amino acids. Trimming removed 4 bases at V and 7 bases at J, with 13 bases between. Full variable domain (outside the CDR3, taken from reference TRBV30 and TRBJ1-4): SQTIHQWPATLVQPVGSPLSLECTVEGTSNPNLYWYRQAAGRGLQLLFYSVGIGQISSEVPQNLSASRPQDRQFILSSKKLLLSDSGFYLCAWKGHSGEKLFFGSGTQLSVL.

The V call is TRBV4-3, the J call TRBJ2-7, with 8 bases matching TRBD2. Germline CDR1 and CDR2: LGHNA and YSLEER. This CDR3 has 13 amino acids. V lost 6 bases, J lost 3 bases, and 4 bases stayed unmatched. CDR3 sequence (DNA): TGCGCCAGCAGTCTGGCGGGGGGCTACGAGCAGTACTTC. Encoded protein: CASSLAGGYEQYF.